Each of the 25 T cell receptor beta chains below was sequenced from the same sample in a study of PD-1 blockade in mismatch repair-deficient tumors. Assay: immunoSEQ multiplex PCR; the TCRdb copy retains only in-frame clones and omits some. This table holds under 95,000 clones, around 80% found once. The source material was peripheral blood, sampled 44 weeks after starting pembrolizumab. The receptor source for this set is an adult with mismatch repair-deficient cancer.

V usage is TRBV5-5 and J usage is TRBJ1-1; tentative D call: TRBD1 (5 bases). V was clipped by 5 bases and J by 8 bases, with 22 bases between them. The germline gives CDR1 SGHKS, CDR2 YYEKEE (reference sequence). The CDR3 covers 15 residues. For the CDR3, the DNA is TGTGCCAGCAGACCGTGGGACGGAAAAGCCCCAGAAGCTTTCTTT. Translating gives CASRPWDGKAPEAFF. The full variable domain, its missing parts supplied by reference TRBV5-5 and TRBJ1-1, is DAGVTQSPTHLIKTRGQQVTLRCSPISGHKSVSWYQQVLGQGPQFIFQYYEKEERGRGNFPDRFSARQFPNYSSELNVNALLLGDSALYLCASRPWDGKAPEAFFGQGTRLTVV.

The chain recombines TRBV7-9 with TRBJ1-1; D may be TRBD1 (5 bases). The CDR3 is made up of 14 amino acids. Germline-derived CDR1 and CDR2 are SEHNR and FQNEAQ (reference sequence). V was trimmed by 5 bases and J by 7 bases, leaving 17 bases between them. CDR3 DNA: TGTGCCAGCAGCCCCGGGGCGGGCCCCGATGAAGCTTTCTTT. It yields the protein CASSPGAGPDEAFF.

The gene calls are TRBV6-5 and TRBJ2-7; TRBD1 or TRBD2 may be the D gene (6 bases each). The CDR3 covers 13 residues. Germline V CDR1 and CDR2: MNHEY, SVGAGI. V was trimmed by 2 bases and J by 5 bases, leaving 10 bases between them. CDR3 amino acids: CASSYTGADEQYF. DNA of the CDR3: TGTGCCAGCAGTTACACGGGGGCGGACGAGCAGTACTTC.

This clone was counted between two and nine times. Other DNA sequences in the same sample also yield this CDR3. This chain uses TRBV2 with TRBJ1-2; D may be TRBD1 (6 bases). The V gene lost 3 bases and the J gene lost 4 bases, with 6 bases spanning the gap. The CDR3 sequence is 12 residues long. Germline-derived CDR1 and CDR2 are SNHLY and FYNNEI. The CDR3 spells CASSEDSYGYTF. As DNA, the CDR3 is TGTGCCAGCAGTGAGGACAGCTATGGCTACACCTTC.

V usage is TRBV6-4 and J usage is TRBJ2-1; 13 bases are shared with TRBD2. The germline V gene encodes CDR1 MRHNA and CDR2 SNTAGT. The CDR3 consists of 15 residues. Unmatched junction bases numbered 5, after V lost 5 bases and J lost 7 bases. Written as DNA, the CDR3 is TGTGCCAGCAGTCCTTGGGGACTAGCGGGGAATGAGCAGTTCTTC. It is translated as CASSPWGLAGNEQFF.

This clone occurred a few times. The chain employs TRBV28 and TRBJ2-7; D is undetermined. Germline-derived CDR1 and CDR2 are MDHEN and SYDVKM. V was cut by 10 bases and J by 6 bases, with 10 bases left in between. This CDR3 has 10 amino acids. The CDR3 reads CATLAVEQYF. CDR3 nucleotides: TGTGCCACTCTGGCAGTCGAGCAGTACTTC.

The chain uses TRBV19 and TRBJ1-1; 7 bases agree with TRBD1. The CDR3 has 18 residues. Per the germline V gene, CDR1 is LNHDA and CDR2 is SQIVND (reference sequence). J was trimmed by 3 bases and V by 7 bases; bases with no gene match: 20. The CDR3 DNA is TGTGCCAGTACTCTATATGGAACAGGGGCGGCGTCGTACACTGAAGCTTTCTTT. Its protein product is CASTLYGTGAASYTEAFF.

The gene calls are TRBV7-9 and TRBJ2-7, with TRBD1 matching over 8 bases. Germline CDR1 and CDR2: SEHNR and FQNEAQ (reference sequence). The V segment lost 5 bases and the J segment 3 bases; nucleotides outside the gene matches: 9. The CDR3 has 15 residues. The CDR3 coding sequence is TGTGCCAGCAGCCCTGTGTCAGGGGGCGTCTACGAGCAGTACTTC. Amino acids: CASSPVSGGVYEQYF.

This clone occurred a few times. In DNA form, the CDR3 reads TGTGCCAGTAGTAATTATCGAGAGACCCAGTACTTC. Encoded protein: CASSNYRETQYF. The chain combines TRBV19 with TRBJ2-5; unclear D gene. Between the trimmed V and J ends, which lost 4 bases and 4 bases, there was a span of 7 bases. CDR1 and CDR2 (germline): LNHDA, SQIVND (reference sequence). The CDR3 sequence is 12 residues long. Full variable domain (outside the CDR3, taken from reference TRBV19 and TRBJ2-5): DGGITQSPKYLFRKEGQNVTLSCEQNLNHDAMYWYRQDPGQGLRLIYYSQIVNDFQKGDIAEGYSVSREKKESFPLTVTSAQKNPTAFYLCASSNYRETQYFGPGTRLLVL.

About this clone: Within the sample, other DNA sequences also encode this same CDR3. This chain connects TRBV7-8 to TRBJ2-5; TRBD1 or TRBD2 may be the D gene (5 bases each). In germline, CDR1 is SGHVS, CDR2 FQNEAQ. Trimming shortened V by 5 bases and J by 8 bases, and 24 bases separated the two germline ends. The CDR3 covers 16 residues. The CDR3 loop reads CASSEGTGVVRETQYF. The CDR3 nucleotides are TGTGCCAGCAGCGAGGGGACCGGTGTTGTGAGGGAAACCCAGTACTTC.

The CDR3 DNA reads TGCGCCAGCAGCGAACAGGGGGCCCCAAACACTGAAGCTTTCTTT. It translates to CASSEQGAPNTEAFF. The J gene is TRBJ1-1, the V gene TRBV5-1; 9 nucleotides match TRBD1. V lost 4 bases and J lost 2; bases outside the gene matches: 6. Germline-derived CDR1 and CDR2 are SGHRS and YFSETQ. The CDR3 loop spans 15 amino acids.

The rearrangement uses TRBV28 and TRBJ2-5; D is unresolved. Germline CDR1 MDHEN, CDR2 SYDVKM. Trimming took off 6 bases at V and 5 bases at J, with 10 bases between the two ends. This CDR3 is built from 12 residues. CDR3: CASSLRWETQYF. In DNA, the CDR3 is TGTGCCAGCAGCTTACGGTGGGAGACCCAGTACTTC. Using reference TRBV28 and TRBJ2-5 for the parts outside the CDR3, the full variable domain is DVKVTQSSRYLVKRTGEKVFLECVQDMDHENMFWYRQDPGLGLRLIYFSYDVKMKEKGDIPEGYSVSREKKERFSLILESASTNQTSMYLCASSLRWETQYFGPGTRLLVL.

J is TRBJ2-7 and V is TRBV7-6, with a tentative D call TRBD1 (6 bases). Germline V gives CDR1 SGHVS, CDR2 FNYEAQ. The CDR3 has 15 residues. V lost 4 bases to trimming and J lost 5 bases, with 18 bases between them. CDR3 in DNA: TGTGCCAGCAGCTGGGCCCCCCAGGGGCGCGACGAGCAGTACTTC. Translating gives CASSWAPQGRDEQYF. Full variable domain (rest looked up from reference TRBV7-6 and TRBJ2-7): GAGVSQSPRYKVTKRGQDVALRCDPISGHVSLYWYRQALGQGPEFLTYFNYEAQQDKSGLPNDRFSAERPEGSISTLTIQRTEQRDSAMYRCASSWAPQGRDEQYFGPGTRLTVT.

The CDR3 DNA sequence: TGTGCCAGCAGCTTAAACAACTACAATGAGCAGTTCTTC. It encodes CASSLNNYNEQFF. The chain is built from TRBV11-2 and TRBJ2-1; D not resolved. The CDR3 sequence is 13 residues long. The ends were cut back, 2 bases at V and 3 bases at J, with 5 bases in the middle. Germline V gives CDR1 SGHAT, CDR2 FQNNGV.

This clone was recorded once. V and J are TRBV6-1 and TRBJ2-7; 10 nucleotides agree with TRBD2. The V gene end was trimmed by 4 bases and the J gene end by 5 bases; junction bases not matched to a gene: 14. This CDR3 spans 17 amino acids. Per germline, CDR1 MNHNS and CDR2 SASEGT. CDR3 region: CASSGPTLAGGYDEQYF. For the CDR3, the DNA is TGTGCCAGCAGTGGCCCCACCTTAGCGGGAGGTTACGACGAGCAGTACTTC.

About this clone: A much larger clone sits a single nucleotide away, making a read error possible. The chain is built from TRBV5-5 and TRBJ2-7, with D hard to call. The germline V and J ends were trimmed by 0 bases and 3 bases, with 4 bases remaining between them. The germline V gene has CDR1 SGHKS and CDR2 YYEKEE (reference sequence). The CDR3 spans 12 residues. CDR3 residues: CASSLDLYEQYF. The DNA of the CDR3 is TGTGCCAGCAGCTTGGACCTCTACGAGCAGTACTTC.

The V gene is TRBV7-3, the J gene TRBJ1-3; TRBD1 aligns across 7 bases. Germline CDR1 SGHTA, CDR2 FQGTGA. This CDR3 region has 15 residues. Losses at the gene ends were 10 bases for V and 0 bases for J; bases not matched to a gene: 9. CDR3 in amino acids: CATRDSENSGNTIYF. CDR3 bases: TGTGCCACAAGGGACAGCGAAAACTCTGGAAACACCATATATTTT.

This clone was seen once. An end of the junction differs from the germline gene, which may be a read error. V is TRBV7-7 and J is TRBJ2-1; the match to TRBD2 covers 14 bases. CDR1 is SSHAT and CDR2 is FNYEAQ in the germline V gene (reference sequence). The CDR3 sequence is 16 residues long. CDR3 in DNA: TGTGCTAGCAGCGCCGGGACTAGCGGGAGTGGGGGTGAGCAGTTCTTC. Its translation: CASSAGTSGSGGEQFF.

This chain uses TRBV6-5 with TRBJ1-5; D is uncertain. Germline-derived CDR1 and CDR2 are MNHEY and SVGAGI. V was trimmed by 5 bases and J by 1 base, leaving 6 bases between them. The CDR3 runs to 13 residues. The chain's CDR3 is CASSSRSNQPQHF. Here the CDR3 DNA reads TGTGCCAGCAGTAGCCGAAGCAATCAGCCCCAGCATTTT.

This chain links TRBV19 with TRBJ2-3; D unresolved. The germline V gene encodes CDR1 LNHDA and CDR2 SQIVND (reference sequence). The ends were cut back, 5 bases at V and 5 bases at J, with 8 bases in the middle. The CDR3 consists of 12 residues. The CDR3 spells CASSQLGDTQYF. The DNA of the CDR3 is TGTGCCAGTAGTCAACTCGGAGATACGCAGTATTTT.

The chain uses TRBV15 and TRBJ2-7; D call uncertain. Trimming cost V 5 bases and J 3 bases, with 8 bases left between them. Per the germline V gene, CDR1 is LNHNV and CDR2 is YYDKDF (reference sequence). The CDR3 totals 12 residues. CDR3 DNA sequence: TGTGCCACCAGCGCTAAGGGCTACGAGCAGTACTTC. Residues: CATSAKGYEQYF.

The CDR3 reads CASSLGRGTEAFF. The CDR3 nucleotides read TGTGCCAGCAGCTTAGGACGAGGCACTGAAGCTTTCTTT. This chain joins TRBV2 and TRBJ1-1; D remains ambiguous. The CDR3 covers 13 residues. Trimming removed 6 bases at V and 4 bases at J, with 12 bases between. Germline V gene lookup returns CDR1 SNHLY and CDR2 FYNNEI.

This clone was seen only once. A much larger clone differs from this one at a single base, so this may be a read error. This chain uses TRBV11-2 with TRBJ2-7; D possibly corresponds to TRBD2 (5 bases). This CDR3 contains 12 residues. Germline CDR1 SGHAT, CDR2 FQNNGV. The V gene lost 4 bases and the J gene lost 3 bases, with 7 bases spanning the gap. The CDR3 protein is CASSSDYYEQYF. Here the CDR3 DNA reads TGTGCCAGCAGCTCCGACTACTACGAGCAGTACTTC. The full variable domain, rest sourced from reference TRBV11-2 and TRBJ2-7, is EAGVAQSPRYKIIEKRQSVAFWCNPISGHATLYWYQQILGQGPKLLIQFQNNGVVDDSQLPKDRFSAERLKGVDSTLKIQPAKLEDSAVYLCASSSDYYEQYFGPGTRLTVT.

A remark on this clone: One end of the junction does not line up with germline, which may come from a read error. Here the CDR3 reads CANSIMVGDRGTEQFF. The CDR3 DNA follows: TGTGCCAACAGCATCATGGTTGGGGACAGGGGTACTGAGCAGTTCTTC. This sequence joins TRBV7-6 and TRBJ2-1; 10 positions agree with TRBD1. Germline CDR1 reads SGHVS; CDR2 reads FNYEAQ. The length of the CDR3 is 16 residues.

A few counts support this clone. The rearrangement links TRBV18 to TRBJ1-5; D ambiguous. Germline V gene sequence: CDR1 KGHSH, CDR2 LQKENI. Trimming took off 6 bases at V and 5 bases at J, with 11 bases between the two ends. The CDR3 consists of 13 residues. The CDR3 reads CASSAGSDQPQHF. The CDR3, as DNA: TGTGCCAGCTCCGCGGGGTCGGATCAGCCCCAGCATTTT. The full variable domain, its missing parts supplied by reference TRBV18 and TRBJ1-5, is NAGVMQNPRHLVRRRGQEARLRCSPMKGHSHVYWYRQLPEEGLKFMVYLQKENIIDESGMPKERFSAEFPKEGPSILRIQQVVRGDSAAYFCASSAGSDQPQHFGDGTRLSIL.